This T cell receptor beta chain was documented in a study of blood T cell repertoires in COVID-19. Study in general: Collection of acute and convalescent COVID-19 samples took place in the United States, Italy and Spain. The cDNA or gDNA used as material had been derived from T cells, B-cell-depleted T cells, or PBMCs.

The Seattle patients joined while their infection was active and were tracked longitudinally afterward. CDR1 is MNHEY and CDR2 is SVGAGI in the germline V gene. Trimming at V came to 6 bases and at J to 13 bases, leaving 8 bases not matched to a gene. The CDR3 runs 14 residues. Measured with immunoSEQ multiplex PCR; TCRdb has only the in-frame clones, and not every one. The sample has roughly 320,000 clones; around 90% are singletons. This sequence originates from a woman between 50 and 59 years old with COVID-19, enrolled during active disease. The V call is TRBV6-5, the J call TRBJ2-1; TRBD2 agrees at 14 bases. The sequencing sample was made of peripheral blood. The CDR3 protein is CASRRLAGGLLQFF. The CDR3 nucleotides read TGTGCCAGCAGACGACTAGCGGGAGGGCTATTACAGTTCTTC.